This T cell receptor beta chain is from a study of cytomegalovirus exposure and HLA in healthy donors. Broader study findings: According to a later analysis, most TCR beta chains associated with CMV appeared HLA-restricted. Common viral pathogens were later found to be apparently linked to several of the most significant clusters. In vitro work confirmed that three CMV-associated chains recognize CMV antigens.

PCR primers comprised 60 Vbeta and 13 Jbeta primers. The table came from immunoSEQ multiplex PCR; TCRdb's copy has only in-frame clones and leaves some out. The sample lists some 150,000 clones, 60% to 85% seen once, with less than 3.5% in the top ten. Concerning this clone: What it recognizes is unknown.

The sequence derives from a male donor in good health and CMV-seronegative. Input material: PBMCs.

The CDR3 DNA reads TGTGCCAGTAGCGGACTAGCGGTTACCGGGGAGCTGTTTTTT. This translates into CASSGLAVTGELFF. The J gene is TRBJ2-2, the V gene TRBV19; 10 positions agree with TRBD2. Germline CDR1 and CDR2: LNHDA and SQIVND (reference sequence). The CDR3 runs 14 residues. Trimming at V came to 6 bases and at J to 5 bases, leaving 3 bases not matched to a gene.